Listed here are 2 T cell receptor beta chains from one sample, sequenced in a study of Graves' ophthalmopathy and Graves' hyperthyroidism. RNA served as the template for amplifying TCR beta CDR3 regions. RT-PCR was first run with HTBI primers, then multiplex PCR in a second round. One entry per CDR3 protein results from TCRdb running MiXCR on the multiplex PCR reads. The sample includes some 1.1 million distinct CDR3 sequences, about 36% of them seen just once. Material: peripheral blood or thyroid tissue (not recorded which). All receptors come from an adult man with Graves' hyperthyroidism.

Notes on this clonotype: A junction end diverges from the germline sequence, so it may reflect a read error. V usage is TRBV29-1 and J usage is TRBJ2-7; D perhaps matches TRBD1 (5 bases). Germline V gene data show CDR1 as SQVTM and CDR2 as ANQGSEA. The CDR3 consists of 13 residues. In DNA form, the CDR3 reads TGCAGCGTTGCTGCAGGGTTCTCATACGAGCAGCACTTC. Translation gives CSVAAGFSYEQHF.

This clonotype was found many times. V gene TRBV20-1 combines with J gene TRBJ1-1, with TRBD1 as a possible D gene (5 bases). Germline lookup yields CDR1 DFQATT and CDR2 SNEGSKA (reference sequence). V lost 3 bases to trimming and J lost 12 bases, with 11 bases between them. The CDR3 contains 10 residues. The CDR3: CSASPGRTFF. The CDR3 region has the DNA TGCAGTGCTAGTCCGGGGCGAACTTTCTTT.